This TCR beta chain was obtained from a study of T cells after yellow fever vaccination (dated by TCRdb to about 2019). Study-wide context: The SMART-Seq v4 Ultra Low Input RNA kit was used to prepare libraries from fractions with low cell numbers. To follow T-cell clones before and after both primary and booster YFV17D yellow fever vaccination, bulk TCR alpha and beta repertoires underwent longitudinal sequencing. Two healthy male donors, one aged 18 to 30 and one aged 30 to 40 years, made up the cohort. Blood samples were taken at several timepoints before and after primary and secondary immunization, and bulk PBMC replicates and cell subsets were isolated.

For sequencing, an Illumina NovaSeq 6000 was employed. Synthesis of TCR cDNA relied on 5'RACE template switching, a step that introduced a universal primer site along with unique molecular identifiers. cDNA synthesis was primed from both the TCR alpha and TCR beta constant segments. Two PCR steps were used to amplify libraries, with sample barcodes and sequencing adapters being added in the second step. Sequencing of libraries was performed on Illumina HiSeq 2500 (2x100 bp) or NovaSeq (2x150 bp). The study's own analysis went as follows. Reads were demultiplexed and collapsed into UMI consensus sequences with MIGEC, and V(D)J alignment was performed with MiXCR. Clonotypes responding to the vaccine were identified with edgeR on replicate PBMC samples, with the criteria of FDR below 0.01 and a log2 fold change above 5 up to day 15. CD4 or CD8 identity was assigned to each bulk clonotype according to whether the clonotype was present at higher abundance in the sequenced CD4 repertoire or the sequenced CD8 repertoire. TCRdb reworked the public reads: Q25 trimming with fastp, MiXCR clone assembly, productive beta chains retained. Rows merge per CDR3 protein into single entries with the most common DNA and genes. TCRdb, not the original authors, processed these V and J calls. The table for this sample lists about 200,000 distinct CDR3 sequences; about 3% of them were counted only once. The top ten constitute around 3% of the sample.

The trim is 5 bases for V and 6 bases for J, with a gap of 17 bases between the germline ends. The germline V gene supplies CDR1 MGHRA and CDR2 YSYEKL. The CDR3, from cysteine to phenylalanine, totals 15 residues. The only DNA kept is the CDR3, 45 bases in frame from the first base. Overall study results and their limits: Most clones expanded after primary vaccination were re-detected after the booster (about 95% of CD4 and more than 70% of CD8), suggesting broad memory maintenance. Because the study included only two donors, the extent to which the findings can be generalized is limited. A small fraction of clonotypes appeared in both the CD4 and CD8 compartments, likely as a result of convergent recombination. Computational filtering was needed because FACS-sorted repertoires could contain abundant contaminating clonotypes from the bulk population. Compared with the primary T-cell response, the secondary T-cell response was weaker but faster, peaking on day 5 rather than day 15.

In its sample, this clonotype was seen many times. Its antigen is currently not known. Base qualities were left out, and no much larger clone turns up one base away. The treatment or condition label for this specimen denotes: live attenuated yellow fever vaccine strain. PBMCs were isolated from peripheral blood using a standard Ficoll-Paque protocol. Dynabeads CD4 and CD8 positive selection kits were used to isolate CD4 and CD8 T-cell fractions. TriZol was used to extract RNA from bulk PBMCs, CD4 and CD8 fractions, and dextramer-positive and dextramer-negative fractions. The receptor comes from a man in his late teens or twenties who received the YFV17D yellow fever vaccine. Here the chain combines TRBV4-1 and TRBJ2-4; 6 matching bases give a weak D call of TRBD2. Sequenced material: CD4+ T cells sorted from PBMCs, taken 10 days after the yellow fever booster vaccination. The DNA is as follows: TGCGCCAGCAGCACCGACTGGGGACTCGGAAACATTCAGTACTTC. This sequence encodes CASSTDWGLGNIQYF.